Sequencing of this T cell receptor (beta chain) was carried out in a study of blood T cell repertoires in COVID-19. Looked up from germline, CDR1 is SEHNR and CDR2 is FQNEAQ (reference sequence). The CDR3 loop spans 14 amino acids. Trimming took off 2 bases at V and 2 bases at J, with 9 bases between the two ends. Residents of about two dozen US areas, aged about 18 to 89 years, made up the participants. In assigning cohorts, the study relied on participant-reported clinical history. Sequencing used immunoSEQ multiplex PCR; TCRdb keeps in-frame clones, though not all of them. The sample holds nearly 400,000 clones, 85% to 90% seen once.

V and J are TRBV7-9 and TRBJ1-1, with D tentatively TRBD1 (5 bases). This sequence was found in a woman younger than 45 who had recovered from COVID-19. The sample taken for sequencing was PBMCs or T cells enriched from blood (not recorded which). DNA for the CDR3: TGTGCCAGCAGCTTACTCGGGGGAAACACTGAAGCTTTCTTT. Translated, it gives CASSLLGGNTEAFF.